Shown below are 16 T cell receptor beta chains from a single sample sequenced in a study of T cell clonotyping in hematopoietic cell transplantation. Using immunoSEQ multiplex PCR, the repertoire was profiled, and TCRdb retains in-frame clones only, with some absent. The table records around 2,000 clones, about 91% of them present only once. Specimen: peripheral blood mononuclear cells, collected 30 days after allogeneic stem cell transplant. These receptors all stem from a female patient aged 50-60 years who had an allogeneic stem cell transplant from a related donor, so the T cells may come from the graft donor. Some clones in this sample may be carry-over from other donors' samples.

The chain joins TRBV5-6 to TRBJ1-2, with a tentative D call TRBD1 (5 bases). The germline V and J ends were trimmed by 3 bases and 4 bases, with 16 bases remaining between them. Germline CDR1 SGHDT, CDR2 YYEEEE. The CDR3 contains 15 residues. CDR3 coding DNA: TGTGCCAGCAGCTCCAAACTGGGACGGATCTATGGCTACACCTTC. Translated, it gives CASSSKLGRIYGYTF.

The chain couples TRBV7-6 to TRBJ2-1; a possible D gene is TRBD1 (5 bases). With 1 base removed from V and 2 bases from J, the gap between germline ends came to 15 bases. This CDR3 is built from 17 residues. Germline V gene lookup returns CDR1 SGHVS and CDR2 FNYEAQ. CDR3: CASSLVSGFKTYNEQFF. The CDR3 nucleotides are TGTGCCAGCAGCTTAGTCTCAGGGTTTAAAACCTACAATGAGCAGTTCTTC.

This chain connects TRBV7-2 to TRBJ2-5, with D uncertain. With 5 bases removed from V and 4 bases from J, the gap between germline ends came to 8 bases. CDR3 length: 12 amino acids. The V gene's germline CDR1 is SGHTA and CDR2 FQGNSA. The CDR3 region is CASSPYGETQYF. The CDR3 region has the DNA TGTGCCAGCAGCCCGTACGGAGAGACCCAGTACTTC.

The chain is built from TRBV11-1 and TRBJ2-7; 8 bases fit TRBD2. CDR3 size: 14 residues. Germline CDR1 and CDR2: SGHAT and FQDESV (reference sequence). J was trimmed by 1 base and V by 8 bases; bases with no gene match: 7. The CDR3 sequence is CASVYGGDSYEQYF. The DNA of the CDR3 is TGTGCCAGCGTATACGGGGGGGATTCCTACGAGCAGTACTTC.

This clone was observed a single time. CDR3 coding DNA: TGTGCCAGCAGTTTAGGGGACACTGGCGAAAAACTGTTTTTT. It codes for CASSLGDTGEKLFF. This chain links TRBV27 with TRBJ1-4, with D possibly matching TRBD1 (6 bases). Germline-derived CDR1 and CDR2 are MNHEY and SMNVEV (reference sequence). Trimming cost V 2 bases and J 8 bases, with 12 bases left between them. The CDR3 totals 14 residues.

The chain links TRBV7-9 to TRBJ1-3; D not certain. CDR1 and CDR2 (germline): SEHNR, FQNEAQ (reference sequence). CDR3 length: 13 amino acids. CDR3 region: CVETMTTGNTIYF. The CDR3 DNA reads as TGTGTCGAGACGATGACCACTGGAAACACCATATATTTT.

The J gene is TRBJ2-5, the V gene TRBV18; D gene uncertain. The CDR3 length is 15 residues. Germline CDR1 is KGHSH and CDR2 is LQKENI. The V end lost 6 bases, the J end lost 5 bases, and 19 bases lay between the germline ends. CDR3: CASSPTPQSRETQYF. CDR3 in DNA: TGTGCCAGCTCCCCCACTCCCCAGTCCCGGGAGACCCAGTACTTC.

The chain uses TRBV29-1 and TRBJ1-2; D unclear. From germline, CDR1 is SQVTM and CDR2 ANQGSEA. The CDR3 spans 11 residues. V was cut by 4 bases and J by 8 bases, with 11 bases left in between. CDR3 nucleotides: TGCAGCGTTGTGGTGGGGAAAGGCTACACCTTC. Protein product: CSVVVGKGYTF.

This chain uses TRBV5-6 with TRBJ2-7, with D possibly being TRBD2 (6 bases). The CDR3 runs to 16 residues. CDR1 SGHDT and CDR2 YYEEEE come from the germline V gene. V lost 6 bases and J lost 3, with 22 bases in between. The CDR3 bases are TGTGCCAGCACCAATTCGATGGGCTTAGCGGACTACGAGCAGTACTTC. Protein: CASTNSMGLADYEQYF. The full variable domain, rest sourced from reference TRBV5-6 and TRBJ2-7, is DAGVTQSPTHLIKTRGQQVTLRCSPKSGHDTVSWYQQALGQGPQFIFQYYEEEERQRGNFPDRFSGHQFPNYSSELNVNALLLGDSALYLCASTNSMGLADYEQYFGPGTRLTVT.

The V gene is TRBV30, the J gene TRBJ1-5; possible D gene TRBD1, 6 bases. CDR3 length: 14 amino acids. The germline gives CDR1 GTSNPN, CDR2 SVGIG (reference sequence). Trimming pared 1 base from V and 7 bases from J, leaving 14 bases between. CDR3 sequence (DNA): TGTGCCTGGAGTGAGGGGGGTAGAGGACAGCCCCAGCATTTT. Protein sequence: CAWSEGGRGQPQHF.

The V and J genes are TRBV7-9 and TRBJ2-1; TRBD2 matches at 12 bases. Germline V gene sequence: CDR1 SEHNR, CDR2 FQNEAQ (reference sequence). This CDR3 contains 18 residues. V gave up 1 base and J gave up 3 bases; unmatched junction bases: 7. CDR3 region: CASSLELAGGLIYNEQFF. The CDR3 coding sequence is TGTGCCAGCAGCTTAGAACTAGCGGGGGGCCTCATCTACAATGAGCAGTTCTTC. The complete variable domain, with remaining parts taken from reference TRBV7-9 and TRBJ2-1, reads DTGVSQNPRHKITKRGQNVTFRCDPISEHNRLYWYRQTLGQGPEFLTYFQNEAQLEKSRLLSDRFSAERPKGSFSTLEIQRTEQGDSAMYLCASSLELAGGLIYNEQFFGPGTRLTVL.

The chain carries TRBV4-1 and TRBJ2-3; 7 bases fit TRBD1. Germline V CDR1 and CDR2: MGHRA, YSYEKL. The CDR3 runs to 14 residues. The J segment lost 4 bases and the V segment lost 3 bases, leaving 4 bases of the junction unmatched. CDR3 loop: CASSQQQGPDTQYF. As DNA, the CDR3 is TGCGCCAGCAGCCAGCAACAGGGGCCAGATACGCAGTATTTT.

This clone was counted between two and nine times. The rearrangement links TRBV27 to TRBJ2-7; no reliable D call. CDR3 length equals 14 residues. Trimming removed 3 bases from V and 6 bases from J, with 15 bases in between. Germline lookup yields CDR1 MNHEY and CDR2 SMNVEV (reference sequence). CDR3: CASSFLSTWGEQYF. CDR3 sequence (DNA): TGTGCCAGCAGTTTCTTGTCAACCTGGGGCGAGCAGTACTTC.

The rearrangement links TRBV4-3 to TRBJ1-1; 8 bases align to TRBD1. V dropped 4 bases and J dropped 2; count of bases not matched to a gene: 12. Germline CDR1 LGHNA, CDR2 YSLEER. The CDR3 loop spans 17 amino acids. The CDR3 sequence: CASSPLGAGGPNTEAFF. CDR3 DNA: TGCGCCAGCAGCCCACTCGGGGCAGGGGGCCCAAACACTGAAGCTTTCTTT.

In nucleotides, the CDR3 is TGTGCCAGCAGTGACGTGGGACTTAGCACAGATACGCAGTATTTT. As protein: CASSDVGLSTDTQYF. The rearrangement links TRBV6-4 to TRBJ2-3; D possibly corresponds to TRBD2 (6 bases). CDR1 and CDR2 from the germline V gene are MRHNA and SNTAGT. The CDR3 totals 15 residues. V lost 2 bases, J lost 0 bases, and 9 bases lay in between.

This rearrangement joins TRBV4-3 to TRBJ1-1; no firm D call. The V end lost 3 bases, the J end lost 4 bases, and 6 bases lay between the germline ends. The germline CDR1 and CDR2 sequences are LGHNA and YSLEER. This CDR3 comprises 12 residues. The CDR3 loop reads CASSHLGTEAFF. The CDR3 DNA reads TGCGCCAGCAGCCATTTAGGCACTGAAGCTTTCTTT.